The following is a T cell receptor (beta chain) sequence with its context. Its antigen is unidentified. Before and after PD-1 blockade, biopsies were collected from the same primary tumor site. Assay: immunoSEQ multiplex PCR; the TCRdb copy retains only in-frame clones and omits some. The profile shows about 12,000 clones, 63% of them singletons. This specimen comes from a study of T cells in tumors after PD-1 blockade. For the study at large: Each patient got pembrolizumab 200 mg every 3 weeks or cemiplimab 350 mg every 2 weeks. During anti-PD-1 treatment, some patients continued daily vismodegib 150 mg. Study-level findings and limits: Clonal replacement, not reinvigoration, is suggested for expanded exhausted CD8+ clones after therapy.

V lost 9 bases to trimming and J lost 8 bases; unmatched junction nucleotides: 7. The CDR3 length is 13 residues. Germline V gives CDR1 LNHDA, CDR2 SQIVND (reference sequence). The starting material was tumor tissue, obtained before anti-PD-1 treatment. The chain uses TRBV19 and TRBJ1-2; 12 nucleotides align to TRBD1. The TCR sequence derives from a human donor with basal cell carcinoma. The DNA of the CDR3 is TGTGCCAGCGAGGGACAGGGGGCGCAAGGCTACACCTTC. Amino acid sequence: CASEGQGAQGYTF.